A selection of T cell receptor beta chains follows, all from one sample in a study of T cells in Graves' hyperthyroidism and ophthalmopathy. TCRdb redid the calling of the multiplex PCR reads with MiXCR, one entry per CDR3 protein. The sample records 350,000 or so distinct CDR3 sequences, roughly 18% being singletons. Sequenced sample: blood. The receptors were sampled from a woman in her thirties or forties with Graves' ophthalmopathy. CDR3s include the opening cysteine and the closing phenylalanine or tryptophan. A D gene is named only where the DNA matches it firmly. Clone size appears in some rows only: once, few, many, or a class for an expanded clone.

j_call v_call d_call clone_size cdr3_aa cdr3_nt
TRBJ2-7 TRBV12-3/TRBV12-4 . many CASSIPGGRSYEQYF TGTGCCAGCAGTATTCCAGGGGGGCGCTCCTACGAGCAGTACTTC
TRBJ2-5 TRBV6-1 TRBD2 many CASSELSGTNQETQYF TGTGCCAGCAGTGAATTAAGTGGGACTAACCAAGAGACCCAGTACTTC
TRBJ1-2 TRBV19 . many CASSIERSYGYTF TGTGCCAGTAGTATAGAAAGGAGCTATGGCTACACCTTC
TRBJ2-7 TRBV27 . many CASSSTSGNPYEQYF TGTGCCAGCAGTTCCACCTCAGGGAATCCCTACGAGCAGTACTTC
TRBJ1-2 TRBV7-2 . many CASSLLRQVGGYTF TGTGCCAGCAGCCTTCTAAGACAGGTTGGGGGCTACACCTTC
TRBJ2-2 TRBV29-1 . many CSVQGGIVRELFF TGCAGCGTTCAGGGGGGCATAGTCCGGGAGCTGTTTTTT
TRBJ2-7 TRBV7-8 TRBD1 many CASSVASGTGYYHEQYF TGTGCCAGCAGCGTCGCATCCGGGACAGGGTATTACCACGAGCAGTACTTC
TRBJ1-1 TRBV30 . many CAWRSGEDTEAFF TGTGCCTGGAGGTCAGGGGAAGACACTGAAGCTTTCTTT
TRBJ1-5 TRBV12-3/TRBV12-4 . many CASSLVGGWDQPQHF TGTGCCAGCAGTTTGGTGGGGGGATGGGATCAGCCCCAGCATTTT
TRBJ2-5 TRBV7-8 . . CASSLVRAGGETQYF TGTGCCAGCAGCTTAGTCCGGGCCGGAGGAGAGACCCAGTACTTC
TRBJ1-4 TRBV15 TRBD1 many CATSRAGQSGNEKLFF TGTGCCACCAGCAGAGCGGGACAGTCGGGCAATGAAAAACTGTTTTTT
TRBJ1-2 TRBV6-1 . . CASRRFQGRNYGYTF TGTGCCAGCCGAAGGTTTCAGGGGCGCAACTATGGCTACACCTTC
TRBJ1-5 TRBV6-1 . . CASRPGSPNQPQHF TGTGCCAGCAGGCCGGGGTCCCCCAATCAGCCCCAGCATTTT
TRBJ2-7 TRBV10-3 TRBD1 . CAISRGQGYEQYF TGTGCCATCAGTAGGGGACAGGGCTACGAGCAGTACTTC